One and the same sample provided the 27 T cell receptor beta chains below, sequenced in a study of shared clonotypes between healthy human individuals. This table comes from immunoSEQ multiplex PCR, and its TCRdb copy is limited to in-frame clones, with some not included. The sample consists of 1.6 million or so clones, 96% of them appearing once. The sequencing sample was made of naive CD4+ T cells sorted from blood. Stated subset: CD45RA+ positively selected. Source of these receptors: a man younger than 40 in good health.

V is TRBV6-1 and J is TRBJ1-5; D uncertain. Between the trimmed V and J ends, which lost 2 bases and 0 bases, there was a span of 11 bases. Per germline, CDR1 MNHNS and CDR2 SASEGT. The CDR3 is 16 residues long. The DNA for the CDR3 is TGTGCCAGCAGTGAATGGGGATGGGCTAGCAATCAGCCCCAGCATTTT. This translates into CASSEWGWASNQPQHF.

The chain recombines TRBV29-1 with TRBJ2-6, with no clear D. This CDR3 spans 12 amino acids. The germline V and J ends were trimmed by 6 bases and 2 bases, with 5 bases remaining between them. Germline CDR1 and CDR2: SQVTM and ANQGSEA. The CDR3 sequence is CSVVTGANVLTF. DNA for the CDR3: TGCAGCGTCGTGACTGGGGCCAACGTCCTGACTTTC.

This sequence joins TRBV5-1 and TRBJ2-1; weak D call: TRBD1 (5 bases). The ends were cut back, 3 bases at V and 0 bases at J, with 7 bases in the middle. The CDR3 contains 14 residues. Germline CDR1 reads SGHRS; CDR2 reads YFSETQ. CDR3 sequence (DNA): TGCGCCAGCAGCTCCACAGGCTCCTACAATGAGCAGTTCTTC. Translation: CASSSTGSYNEQFF.

This clone was recorded only once. V gene TRBV7-6 combines with J gene TRBJ1-1, with 11 nucleotides matching TRBD1. V lost 5 bases, J lost 5 bases, and 10 bases stayed unmatched. CDR3 length equals 16 residues. CDR1 and CDR2 (germline): SGHVS, FNYEAQ. CDR3 region: CASSPVVGQGGTEAFF. CDR3 nucleotide sequence: TGTGCCAGCAGCCCTGTAGTGGGACAGGGGGGAACTGAAGCTTTCTTT.

The chain combines TRBV5-4 with TRBJ2-2; a weak D match, TRBD2 (5 bases). The CDR3 runs to 16 residues. V was shortened by 3 bases and J by 1 base, with 13 bases between the two germline ends. The V gene's germline CDR1 is SGHNT and CDR2 YYREEE (reference sequence). The CDR3 spells CASSWAGRRNTGELFF. The CDR3 DNA sequence: TGTGCCAGCAGCTGGGCGGGCCGGAGGAACACCGGGGAGCTGTTTTTT.

The rearrangement joins TRBV5-4 to TRBJ2-2, with D tentatively TRBD1 (5 bases). CDR1 is SGHNT, CDR2 YYREEE, per germline (reference sequence). The CDR3 contains 17 residues. The ends were cut back, 0 bases at V and 2 bases at J, with 14 bases in the middle. CDR3 loop: CASSLGVWTPNTGELFF. The CDR3 bases are TGTGCCAGCAGCTTGGGCGTGTGGACACCCAACACCGGGGAGCTGTTTTTT.

V and J are TRBV27 and TRBJ2-2, with D perhaps TRBD1 (6 bases). Trimming removed 6 bases from V and 3 bases from J, with 14 bases in between. The CDR3 spans 15 residues. Per germline, CDR1 MNHEY and CDR2 SMNVEV (reference sequence). This CDR3 is CASSFDRSYTGELFF. DNA of the CDR3: TGTGCCAGCAGCTTTGACAGGTCATACACCGGGGAGCTGTTTTTT.

The chain recombines TRBV19 with TRBJ2-1; 7 nucleotides line up with TRBD2. Germline CDR1 reads LNHDA; CDR2 reads SQIVND (reference sequence). V lost 5 bases and J lost 2; bases outside the gene matches: 15. This CDR3 is built from 18 residues. This CDR3 is CASSPLVTRGRTYNEQFF. CDR3 DNA sequence: TGTGCCAGTAGTCCCCTAGTAACTCGCGGGAGAACCTACAATGAGCAGTTCTTC.

The count of this clone is one. The chain joins TRBV19 to TRBJ1-2; 9 nucleotides agree with TRBD1. CDR1 is LNHDA and CDR2 is SQIVND in the germline V gene (reference sequence). The V gene end was trimmed by 5 bases and the J gene end by 12 bases; junction bases not matched to a gene: 22. This CDR3 region has 17 residues. DNA for the CDR3: TGTGCCAGTAGTCCTCAGTACATCATGTCGGGACAGGGACAGGACACCTTC. It encodes CASSPQYIMSGQGQDTF.

This clone was counted between two and nine times. V usage is TRBV2 and J usage is TRBJ1-2, with TRBD1 matching over 7 bases. The CDR3 spans 13 residues. The germline gives CDR1 SNHLY, CDR2 FYNNEI. Trimming at V came to 8 bases and at J to 8 bases, leaving 11 bases not matched to a gene. CDR3 protein: CASPKTGLDGYTF. The CDR3 coding sequence is TGTGCCAGCCCGAAGACAGGGCTAGACGGCTACACCTTC. Supplemented by reference TRBV2 and TRBJ1-2, the full variable domain reads EPEVTQTPSHQVTQMGQEVILRCVPISNHLYFYWYRQILGQKVEFLVSFYNNEISEKSEIFDDQFSVERPDGSNFTLKIRSTKLEDSAMYFCASPKTGLDGYTFGSGTRLTVV.

Remarks on this clone: Germline and junction disagree at one end, which may indicate a read error. The J gene is TRBJ2-5, the V gene TRBV5-3; D possibly corresponds to TRBD1 (6 bases). TRBV5-3 is reported as an ORF; its role is uncertain. This CDR3 is 11 amino acids long. CDR3 loop: CARSGRDTGNF. CDR3 sequence (DNA): TGTGCCAGAAGCGGTCGGGACACGGGGAACTTC.

The rearrangement links TRBV9 to TRBJ2-3; D is unresolved. Germline lookup yields CDR1 SGDLS and CDR2 YYNGEE. The length of the CDR3 is 14 residues. The germline V and J ends were trimmed by 3 bases and 5 bases, with 13 bases remaining between them. CDR3 amino acids: CASSGTNLLDTQYF. In DNA, the CDR3 is TGTGCCAGCAGCGGGACGAATCTTTTAGATACGCAGTATTTT.

J is TRBJ1-5 and V is TRBV21-1; the tabulated D call, TRBD1, remains unverified against the DNA. TRBV21-1 is marked as a pseudogene. CDR3 length equals 14 residues. This chain's CDR3 is CASRWTGGNQPQHF. DNA for the CDR3: TGTGCCAGCAGATGGACAGGGGGGAATCAGCCCCAGCATTTT.

The chain carries TRBV5-5 and TRBJ2-7; D might be TRBD1 (5 bases). This CDR3 is 17 amino acids long. The ends were cut back, 4 bases at V and 4 bases at J, with 24 bases in the middle. Germline V gene sequence: CDR1 SGHKS, CDR2 YYEKEE (reference sequence). The CDR3 sequence: CASSPYLVGALAYEQYF. In DNA, the CDR3 is TGTGCCAGCAGCCCATATCTGGTAGGGGCCCTCGCGTACGAGCAGTACTTC.

The V gene is TRBV11-2, the J gene TRBJ2-7; 11 nucleotides line up with TRBD2. The germline V gene has CDR1 SGHAT and CDR2 FQNNGV. V lost 3 bases to trimming and J lost 3 bases; unmatched junction nucleotides: 4. The CDR3 runs to 15 residues. DNA for the CDR3: TGTGCCAGCAGCTTGACTAGCGGGAATAACTACGAGCAGTACTTC. Translation: CASSLTSGNNYEQYF. The full variable domain, in which reference TRBV11-2 and TRBJ2-7 provide the parts outside the CDR3, is EAGVAQSPRYKIIEKRQSVAFWCNPISGHATLYWYQQILGQGPKLLIQFQNNGVVDDSQLPKDRFSAERLKGVDSTLKIQPAKLEDSAVYLCASSLTSGNNYEQYFGPGTRLTVT.

This chain links TRBV18 with TRBJ2-7; TRBD2 is a possible D gene (5 bases). Germline values: CDR1 KGHSH, CDR2 LQKENI. Between the trimmed V and J ends, which lost 0 bases and 4 bases, there was a span of 10 bases. The CDR3 loop spans 14 amino acids. The DNA for the CDR3 is TGTGCCAGCTCACCACCCTCTGAGGGTTACGAGCAGTACTTC. Amino acids: CASSPPSEGYEQYF.

Here the CDR3 DNA reads TGCGCCAGCAGCCTACCGACTAGCCCGAATGAGCAGTTCTTC. It is translated as CASSLPTSPNEQFF. The chain combines TRBV5-1 with TRBJ2-1; 7 nucleotides match TRBD2. Losses at the gene ends were 4 bases for V and 7 bases for J; bases not matched to a gene: 8. Looked up from germline, CDR1 is SGHRS and CDR2 is YFSETQ. This CDR3 is 14 amino acids long.

The rearrangement links TRBV28 to TRBJ2-1; 9 bases are a match to TRBD2. The J segment lost 2 bases and the V segment lost 6 bases, leaving 5 bases of the junction unmatched. Germline lookup yields CDR1 MDHEN and CDR2 SYDVKM. The CDR3 is 15 amino acids. The CDR3 loop is CASSLAGVTYNEQFF. The CDR3 nucleotides read TGTGCCAGCAGCTTAGCGGGAGTTACCTACAATGAGCAGTTCTTC.

The rearrangement links TRBV29-1 to TRBJ2-5; a weak D match, TRBD1 (6 bases). The CDR3 is 15 residues long. V was shortened by 4 bases and J by 1 base, with 16 bases between the two germline ends. Germline V gene sequence: CDR1 SQVTM, CDR2 ANQGSEA. This CDR3 is CSVVRQGSRQETQYF. CDR3 DNA sequence: TGCAGCGTTGTCCGCCAGGGGAGCCGCCAAGAGACCCAGTACTTC.

This chain links TRBV11-1 with TRBJ1-4; D ambiguous. Between the trimmed V and J ends, which lost 2 bases and 7 bases, there was a span of 11 bases. Germline V gives CDR1 SGHAT, CDR2 FQDESV (reference sequence). This CDR3 spans 14 amino acids. The CDR3 coding sequence is TGTGCCAGCAGCTTACTTCTCGTTGGTGAAAAACTGTTTTTT. Amino acid sequence: CASSLLLVGEKLFF.

The J gene is TRBJ1-2, the V gene TRBV10-2; 8 nucleotides line up with TRBD1. CDR3 size: 13 residues. Germline V lookup: CDR1 WSHSY, CDR2 SAAADI. Losses at the gene ends were 4 bases for V and 7 bases for J; bases not matched to a gene: 5. This CDR3 is CASSGTGGGGYTF. The CDR3 nucleotides are TGCGCCAGCAGTGGCACAGGGGGTGGTGGCTACACCTTC.

The J gene is TRBJ2-7, the V gene TRBV5-4; D is possibly TRBD1 or TRBD2 (6 bases each). Germline values: CDR1 SGHNT, CDR2 YYREEE (reference sequence). Trimming stripped 7 bases from V and 3 bases from J, with 20 bases between. The CDR3 is made up of 15 amino acids. The CDR3 DNA reads TGTGCCAGCGGCCCGGGGGCCCCTCCACTCTACGAGCAGTACTTC. This gives the protein CASGPGAPPLYEQYF.

CDR3 region: CASSGGYSNQPQHF. The CDR3 nucleotides are TGTGCCAGCAGCGGTGGATATAGCAATCAGCCCCAGCATTTT. V is TRBV9 and J is TRBJ1-5; no definite D call. The CDR3 totals 14 residues. CDR1 and CDR2 from the germline V gene are SGDLS and YYNGEE. The V end was cut by 3 bases, the J end by 0 bases, with 7 bases between.

Of note for this clone: This sample includes further DNA sequences coding for the same CDR3. The chain has TRBV18 and TRBJ1-2; D unresolved. This CDR3 spans 12 amino acids. CDR1 and CDR2 (germline): KGHSH, LQKENI. V lost 3 bases and J 4 bases, leaving 6 bases between the germline ends. CDR3 nucleotide sequence: TGTGCCAGCTCACCCTCGGGCTATGGCTACACCTTC. Amino acids: CASSPSGYGYTF.

The chain carries TRBV9 and TRBJ2-1, with 7 bases matching TRBD1. V was pared by 2 bases and J by 0 bases, with 5 bases of the junction left unmatched. There are 16 residues in the CDR3. Germline CDR1 reads SGDLS; CDR2 reads YYNGEE. In DNA, the CDR3 is TGTGCCAGCAGCGTCGACAGGGCCTACTCCTACAATGAGCAGTTCTTC. It is translated as CASSVDRAYSYNEQFF. Full variable domain (missing parts from reference TRBV9 and TRBJ2-1): DSGVTQTPKHLITATGQRVTLRCSPRSGDLSVYWYQQSLDQGLQFLIQYYNGEERAKGNILERFSAQQFPDLHSELNLSSLELGDSALYFCASSVDRAYSYNEQFFGPGTRLTVL.

This chain links TRBV28 with TRBJ2-1, with 10 bases aligning to TRBD2. Trimming removed 8 bases from V and 8 bases from J; junction bases left unmatched: 9. The CDR3 has 14 residues. The germline gives CDR1 MDHEN, CDR2 SYDVKM. CDR3 sequence: CASLPSGRWDEQFF. CDR3 bases: TGTGCCAGCTTACCTAGCGGGAGATGGGATGAGCAGTTCTTC.

CDR3 protein: CASIPVGRGEQFF. CDR3 nucleotides: TGTGCCAGCATCCCGGTCGGGAGAGGTGAGCAGTTCTTC. V usage is TRBV28 and J usage is TRBJ2-1; D perhaps matches TRBD2 (6 bases). The V and J ends lost 7 bases and 9 bases respectively, with 16 bases between them. CDR1 and CDR2 from the germline V gene are MDHEN and SYDVKM. This CDR3 has 13 amino acids.